This TCR beta chain was retrieved from a study of blood T cell repertoires in COVID-19. In the study overall: In each case, the material was cDNA or gDNA derived from T cells, B-cell-depleted T cells, or PBMCs.

Sequencing was performed with immunoSEQ multiplex PCR; in TCRdb, only in-frame clones are kept and a portion is missing. This table has roughly 60,000 clones, 80% to 90% appearing once. This CDR3 has 13 residues. Germline assignment: CDR1 KGHSH and CDR2 LQKENI. Trimming pared 6 bases from V and 2 bases from J, leaving 10 bases between. The chain recombines TRBV18 with TRBJ1-1, with a weak D call TRBD1 (5 bases). Sample: peripheral blood. The origin of this receptor is a woman in her sixties with acute or convalescent COVID-19. The CDR3 loop reads CASSEQGNTEAFF. The CDR3 DNA reads TGTGCCAGCTCCGAGCAGGGTAACACTGAAGCTTTCTTT.